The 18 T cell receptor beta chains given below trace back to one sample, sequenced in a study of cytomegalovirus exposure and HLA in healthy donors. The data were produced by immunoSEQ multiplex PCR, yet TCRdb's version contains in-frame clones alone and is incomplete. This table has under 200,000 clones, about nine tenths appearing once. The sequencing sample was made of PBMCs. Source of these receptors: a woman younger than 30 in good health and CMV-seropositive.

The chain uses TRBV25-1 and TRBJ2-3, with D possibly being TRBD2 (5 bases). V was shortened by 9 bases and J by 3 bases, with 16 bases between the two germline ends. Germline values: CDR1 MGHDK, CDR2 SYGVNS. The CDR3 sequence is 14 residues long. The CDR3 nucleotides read TGTGCCAGTCAGGACTCTTTGAGTACAGATACGCAGTATTTT. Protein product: CASQDSLSTDTQYF.

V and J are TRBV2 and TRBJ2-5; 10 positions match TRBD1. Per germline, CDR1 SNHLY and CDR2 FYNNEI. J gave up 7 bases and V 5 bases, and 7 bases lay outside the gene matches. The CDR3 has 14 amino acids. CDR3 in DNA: TGTGCCAGCAGTAAAGGACAGGGGGGCGGGACCCAGTACTTC. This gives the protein CASSKGQGGGTQYF.

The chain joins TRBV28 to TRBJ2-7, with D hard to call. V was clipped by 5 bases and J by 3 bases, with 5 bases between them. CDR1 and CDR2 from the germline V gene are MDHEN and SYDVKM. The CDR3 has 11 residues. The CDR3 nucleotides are TGTGCCAGCAGTGTCAACTACGAGCAGTACTTC. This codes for CASSVNYEQYF.

The CDR3: CASSPRTLMNTEAFF. CDR3 nucleotides: TGTGCCAGCTCACCAAGGACATTAATGAACACTGAAGCTTTCTTT. The genes are TRBV18 and TRBJ1-1; perhaps TRBD1 as D (5 bases). V lost 2 bases and J lost 0, with 10 bases in between. The CDR3 loop spans 15 amino acids. Germline V lookup: CDR1 KGHSH, CDR2 LQKENI.

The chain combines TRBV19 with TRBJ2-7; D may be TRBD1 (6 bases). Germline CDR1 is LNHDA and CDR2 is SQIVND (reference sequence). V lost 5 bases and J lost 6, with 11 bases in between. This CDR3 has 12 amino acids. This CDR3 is CASSLRGREQYF. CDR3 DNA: TGTGCCAGTAGTCTCAGGGGTCGCGAGCAGTACTTC.

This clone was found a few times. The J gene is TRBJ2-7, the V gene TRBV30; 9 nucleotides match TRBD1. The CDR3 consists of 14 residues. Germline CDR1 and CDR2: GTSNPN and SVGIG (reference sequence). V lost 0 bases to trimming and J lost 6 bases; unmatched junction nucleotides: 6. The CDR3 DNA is TGTGCCTGGAGTGTACTCCGGGACAGGGCCGAGCAGTACTTC. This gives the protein CAWSVLRDRAEQYF.

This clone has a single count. The CDR3 loop reads CASSLGSGENIQYF. The CDR3 coding sequence is TGCGCCAGCAGCTTGGGCTCGGGAGAAAACATTCAGTACTTC. The V call is TRBV5-1, the J call TRBJ2-4; a possible D gene is TRBD2 (6 bases). The V gene lost 0 bases and the J gene lost 5 bases, with 9 bases spanning the gap. This CDR3 spans 14 amino acids. Germline V gene lookup returns CDR1 SGHRS and CDR2 YFSETQ.

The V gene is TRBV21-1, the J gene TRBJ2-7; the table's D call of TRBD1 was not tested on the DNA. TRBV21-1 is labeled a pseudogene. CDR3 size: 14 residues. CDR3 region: CASSISGHILEQYF. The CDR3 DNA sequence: TGTGCCAGCAGCATATCAGGACATATCCTCGAGCAGTACTTC.

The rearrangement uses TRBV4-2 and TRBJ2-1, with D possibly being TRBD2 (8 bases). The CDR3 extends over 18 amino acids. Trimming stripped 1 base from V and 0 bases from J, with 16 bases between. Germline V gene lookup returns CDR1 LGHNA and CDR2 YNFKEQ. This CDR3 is CASSQGSGGQSSYNEQFF. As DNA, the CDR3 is TGTGCCAGCAGCCAAGGAAGCGGGGGACAGAGCTCCTACAATGAGCAGTTCTTC.

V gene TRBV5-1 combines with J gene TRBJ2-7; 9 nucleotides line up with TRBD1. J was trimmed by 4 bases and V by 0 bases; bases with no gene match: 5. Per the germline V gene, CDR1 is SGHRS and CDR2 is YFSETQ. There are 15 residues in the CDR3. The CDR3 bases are TGCGCCAGCAGCTTGGCCGGTGACAGGGGGTACGAGCAGTACTTC. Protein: CASSLAGDRGYEQYF. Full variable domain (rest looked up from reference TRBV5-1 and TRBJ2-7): KAGVTQTPRYLIKTRGQQVTLSCSPISGHRSVSWYQQTPGQGLQFLFEYFSETQRNKGNFPGRFSGRQFSNSRSEMNVSTLELGDSALYLCASSLAGDRGYEQYFGPGTRLTVT.

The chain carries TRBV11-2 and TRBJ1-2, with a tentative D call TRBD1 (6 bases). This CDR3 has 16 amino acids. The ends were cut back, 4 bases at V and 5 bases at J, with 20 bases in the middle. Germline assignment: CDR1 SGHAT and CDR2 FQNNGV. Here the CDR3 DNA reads TGTGCCAGCAGCTCAATTCGGGACACCCCTCGATATGGCTACACCTTC. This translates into CASSSIRDTPRYGYTF.

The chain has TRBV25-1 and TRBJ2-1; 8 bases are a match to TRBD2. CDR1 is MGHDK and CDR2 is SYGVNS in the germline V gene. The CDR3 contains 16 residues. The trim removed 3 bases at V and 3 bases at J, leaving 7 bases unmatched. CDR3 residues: CASSDLSGGIYNEQFF. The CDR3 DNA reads TGTGCCAGCAGTGATTTATCGGGGGGGATCTACAATGAGCAGTTCTTC.

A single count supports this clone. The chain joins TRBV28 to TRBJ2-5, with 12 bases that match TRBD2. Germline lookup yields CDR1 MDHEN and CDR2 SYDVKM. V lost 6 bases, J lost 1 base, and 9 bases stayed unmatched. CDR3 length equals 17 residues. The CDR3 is CASSSWTSGASQETQYF. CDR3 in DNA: TGTGCCAGCAGCTCTTGGACTAGCGGGGCCTCCCAAGAGACCCAGTACTTC.

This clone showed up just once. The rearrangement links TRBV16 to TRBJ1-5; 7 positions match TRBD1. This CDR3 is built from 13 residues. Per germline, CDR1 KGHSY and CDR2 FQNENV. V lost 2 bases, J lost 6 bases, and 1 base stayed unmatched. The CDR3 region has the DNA TGTGCCAGCAGCCAACCAGGGGGTCAGCCCCAGCATTTT. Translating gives CASSQPGGQPQHF.

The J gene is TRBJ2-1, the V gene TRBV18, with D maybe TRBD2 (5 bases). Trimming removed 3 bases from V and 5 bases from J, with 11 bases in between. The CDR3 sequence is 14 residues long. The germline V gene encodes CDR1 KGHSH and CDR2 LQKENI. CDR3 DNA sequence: TGTGCCAGCTCACCCCGCGGACTGCACAATGAGCAGTTCTTC. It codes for CASSPRGLHNEQFF.

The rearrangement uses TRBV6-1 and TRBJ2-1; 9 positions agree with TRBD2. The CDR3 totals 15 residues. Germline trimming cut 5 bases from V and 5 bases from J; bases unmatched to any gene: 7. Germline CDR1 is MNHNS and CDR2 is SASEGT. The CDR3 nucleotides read TGTGCCAGCAGTACGGAAGCGGGAGGCCACAATGAGCAGTTCTTC. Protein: CASSTEAGGHNEQFF.

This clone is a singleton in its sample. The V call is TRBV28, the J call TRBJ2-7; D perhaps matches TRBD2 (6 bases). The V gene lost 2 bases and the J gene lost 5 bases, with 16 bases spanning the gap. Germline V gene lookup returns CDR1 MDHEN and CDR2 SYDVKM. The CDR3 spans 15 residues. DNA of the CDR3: TGTGCCAGCAGTTTAGGGGGAGGATCGAGGAACGAGCAGTACTTC. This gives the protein CASSLGGGSRNEQYF.

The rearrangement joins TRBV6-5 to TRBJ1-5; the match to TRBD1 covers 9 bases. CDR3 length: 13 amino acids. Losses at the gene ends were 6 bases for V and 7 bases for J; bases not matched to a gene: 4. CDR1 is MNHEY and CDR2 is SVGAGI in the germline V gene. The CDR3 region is CASRGQGEQPQHF. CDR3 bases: TGTGCCAGCAGGGGACAGGGCGAACAGCCCCAGCATTTT.